This T cell receptor (beta chain) was retrieved from a study of technical replicates of blood from a few donors. Sequenced by immunoSEQ multiplex PCR; TCRdb stores in-frame clones only, minus some. The sample carries approximately 13,000 clones, around 86% recorded once. V lost 4 bases, J lost 0 bases, and 17 bases lay in between. This CDR3 spans 18 amino acids. Germline V CDR1 and CDR2: SGHRS, YFSETQ. V gene TRBV5-1 combines with J gene TRBJ2-6, with a possible D match to TRBD2 (7 bases). This clonotype originated in a human donor in good health. Sample: PBMCs. The CDR3 loop reads CASSPLGGRASGANVLTF. In DNA, the CDR3 is TGCGCCAGCAGCCCATTGGGGGGGCGGGCCTCTGGGGCCAACGTCCTGACTTTC.